One and the same sample provided the 11 T cell receptor beta chains below, sequenced in a study of blood T cell repertoires in COVID-19 (dated by TCRdb to 2020 to 2021). The protocol used for the library was the immunoSEQ multiplex PCR assay. The immuneACCESS repertoire file appears here via TCRdb, limited to in-frame rearrangements. These files lack a portion of the clones; in checked studies, under half of the deficit traces to unresolved V genes, and the cause of the others is not known. The sample table lists about 490,000 clones, approximately 85% of them with a count of one. Approximately 3% of the sample comes from the top ten. Sequences were obtained from peripheral blood. The source is a human donor in a cohort sampled during active COVID-19.

The chain is built from TRBV3-1 (or the pseudogene TRBV3-2) and TRBJ2-7, with D possibly being TRBD2 (6 bases). The CDR3 contains 14 residues. CDR1 LGHDT and CDR2 YNNKEL come from the germline V gene (reference sequence). V was clipped by 5 bases and J by 3 bases, with 14 bases between them. The DNA of the CDR3 is TGTGCCAGCAGCTCCCCCTTGGAGGGCTACGAGCAGTACTTC. Its protein product is CASSSPLEGYEQYF.

The J gene is TRBJ1-3, the V gene TRBV15; 8 nucleotides line up with TRBD1. This CDR3 has 15 residues. Looked up from germline, CDR1 is LNHNV and CDR2 is YYDKDF (reference sequence). V lost 6 bases, J lost 0 bases, and 4 bases stayed unmatched. The CDR3 sequence is CATREDRASGNTIYF. CDR3 DNA sequence: TGTGCCACCAGGGAGGACAGGGCCTCTGGAAACACCATATATTTT.

The CDR3 loop is CASSLPAGNTYNEQFF. The CDR3 nucleotides read TGTGCCAGCAGCTTACCAGCGGGAAACACCTACAATGAGCAGTTCTTC. The V call is TRBV13, the J call TRBJ2-1; 7 bases align to TRBD2. V was pared by 2 bases and J by 2 bases, with 6 bases of the junction left unmatched. The germline V gene has CDR1 PRHDT and CDR2 FYEKMQ (reference sequence). The CDR3 loop spans 16 amino acids.

This clone was seen just once. The chain combines TRBV5-4 with TRBJ2-1, with a tentative D call TRBD2 (7 bases). Germline CDR1 is SGHNT and CDR2 is YYREEE (reference sequence). Between the trimmed V and J ends, which lost 0 bases and 1 base, there was a span of 11 bases. This CDR3 contains 16 residues. The CDR3, as DNA: TGTGCCAGCAGCTTGGGTAGGGGGGGTTCCTACAATGAGCAGTTCTTC. This translates into CASSLGRGGSYNEQFF.

The genes are TRBV2 and TRBJ1-2; D might be TRBD1 (5 bases). The CDR3 sequence is 11 residues long. Germline CDR1 is SNHLY and CDR2 is FYNNEI. Trimming removed 8 bases from V and 3 bases from J, with 7 bases in between. The CDR3, as DNA: TGTGCCAGCGGCAGGGACTATGGCTACACCTTC. Encoded protein: CASGRDYGYTF.

This clone was seen only once. The rearrangement joins TRBV19 to TRBJ1-1; 10 bases are a match to TRBD1. This CDR3 is 13 amino acids long. The junction had 5 bases not matched to a gene; V was cut back by 4 bases and J by 9 bases. Per the germline V gene, CDR1 is LNHDA and CDR2 is SQIVND (reference sequence). The DNA of the CDR3 is TGTGCCAGTAGTACCGACAGGGGGCGTAAAGCTTTCTTT. Translating it yields CASSTDRGRKAFF.

The chain recombines TRBV24-1 with TRBJ2-3, with TRBD2 matching over 8 bases. Trimming cost V 2 bases and J 0 bases; bases outside gene matches: 3. Germline V gene lookup returns CDR1 KGHDR and CDR2 SFDVKD. The length of the CDR3 is 16 residues. The CDR3 reads CATSDSTSGSTDTQYF. In DNA form, the CDR3 reads TGTGCCACCAGTGATTCCACTAGCGGTAGCACAGATACGCAGTATTTT.

The chain recombines TRBV19 with TRBJ2-7, with TRBD2 matching 8 bases. This CDR3 is 15 amino acids long. Germline CDR1 is LNHDA and CDR2 is SQIVND (reference sequence). Trimming at V came to 3 bases and at J to 0 bases, leaving 4 bases not matched to a gene. The CDR3 sequence: CASSMGGRNSYEQYF. CDR3 DNA sequence: TGTGCCAGTAGTATGGGCGGGAGGAACTCCTACGAGCAGTACTTC.

In this sample, this clone turned up once. CDR3 coding DNA: TGTGCCAGCAGCTTAGAGGGACAGTCTAAACTGTTTTTT. Its translation: CASSLEGQSKLFF. The rearrangement links TRBV7-9 to TRBJ1-4, with 7 bases fitting TRBD1. The CDR3 sequence is 13 residues long. V trimming: 1 base; J trimming: 11 bases; junction bases outside the gene matches: 4. The germline gives CDR1 SEHNR, CDR2 FQNEAQ (reference sequence).

This clone was observed a few times. This chain links TRBV2 with TRBJ2-1; a possible D gene is TRBD1 (6 bases). The V gene's germline CDR1 is SNHLY and CDR2 FYNNEI. Between the trimmed V and J ends, which lost 8 bases and 6 bases, there was a span of 14 bases. This CDR3 has 13 residues. The CDR3 nucleotides read TGTGCCAGCCCTGGACAGTTCCTCAATGAGCAGTTCTTC. Translation: CASPGQFLNEQFF.

This clone was recorded only once. This chain joins TRBV5-1 and TRBJ2-7; 9 positions agree with TRBD1. CDR1 is SGHRS, CDR2 YFSETQ, per germline. The CDR3 length is 15 residues. V lost 3 bases, J lost 6 bases, and 10 bases stayed unmatched. CDR3 bases: TGCGCCAGCAGCTCATTTCCGGGACAGGGTGGCGAGCAGTACTTC. Encoded protein: CASSSFPGQGGEQYF.